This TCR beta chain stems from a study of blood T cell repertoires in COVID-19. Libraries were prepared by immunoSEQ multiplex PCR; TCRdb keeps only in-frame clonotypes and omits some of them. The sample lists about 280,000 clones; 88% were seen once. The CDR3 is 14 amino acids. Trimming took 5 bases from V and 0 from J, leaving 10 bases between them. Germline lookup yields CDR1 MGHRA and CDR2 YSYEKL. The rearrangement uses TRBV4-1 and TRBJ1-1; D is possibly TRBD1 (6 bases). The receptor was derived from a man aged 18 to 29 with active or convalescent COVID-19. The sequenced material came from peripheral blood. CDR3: CASSEGHMNTEAFF. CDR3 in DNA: TGCGCCAGCAGCGAGGGACATATGAACACTGAAGCTTTCTTT.